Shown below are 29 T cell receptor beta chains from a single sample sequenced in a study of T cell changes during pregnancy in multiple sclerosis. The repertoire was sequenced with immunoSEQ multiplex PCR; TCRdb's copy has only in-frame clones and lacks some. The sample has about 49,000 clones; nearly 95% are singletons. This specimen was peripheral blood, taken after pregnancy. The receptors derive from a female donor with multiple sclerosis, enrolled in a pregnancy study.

This CDR3 is CASSSEGGQGNTEAFF. The CDR3 DNA follows: TGTGCCAGCAGCTCGGAAGGGGGACAGGGGAACACTGAAGCTTTCTTT. This rearrangement joins TRBV5-8 to TRBJ1-1; 9 nucleotides match TRBD1. V gave up 3 bases and J gave up 1 base; unmatched junction bases: 7. Germline assignment: CDR1 SGHTS and CDR2 YDEGEE. The CDR3 totals 16 residues.

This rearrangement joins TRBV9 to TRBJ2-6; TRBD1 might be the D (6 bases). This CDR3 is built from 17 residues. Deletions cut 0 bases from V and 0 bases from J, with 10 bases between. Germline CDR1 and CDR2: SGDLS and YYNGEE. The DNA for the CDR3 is TGTGCCAGCAGCGTAGAGGACAGCCTCTCTGGGGCCAACGTCCTGACTTTC. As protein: CASSVEDSLSGANVLTF.

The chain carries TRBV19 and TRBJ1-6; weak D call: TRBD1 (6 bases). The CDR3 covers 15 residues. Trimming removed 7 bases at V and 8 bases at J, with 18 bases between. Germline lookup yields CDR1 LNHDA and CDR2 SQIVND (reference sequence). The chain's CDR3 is CASMRIGTPHSPLHF. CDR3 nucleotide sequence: TGTGCCAGTATGAGAATCGGGACACCTCATTCACCCCTCCACTTT.

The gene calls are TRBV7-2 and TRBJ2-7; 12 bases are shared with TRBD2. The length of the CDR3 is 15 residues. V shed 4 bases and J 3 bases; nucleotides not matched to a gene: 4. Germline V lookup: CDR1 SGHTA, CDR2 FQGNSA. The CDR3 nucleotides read TGTGCCAGCAGCTCCATGACTAGCGGGGGCTACGAGCAGTACTTC. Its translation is CASSSMTSGGYEQYF. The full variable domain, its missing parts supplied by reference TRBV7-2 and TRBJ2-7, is GAGVSQSPSNKVTEKGKDVELRCDPISGHTALYWYRQSLGQGLEFLIYFQGNSAPDKSGLPSDRFSAERTGGSVSTLTIQRTQQEDSAVYLCASSSMTSGGYEQYFGPGTRLTVT.

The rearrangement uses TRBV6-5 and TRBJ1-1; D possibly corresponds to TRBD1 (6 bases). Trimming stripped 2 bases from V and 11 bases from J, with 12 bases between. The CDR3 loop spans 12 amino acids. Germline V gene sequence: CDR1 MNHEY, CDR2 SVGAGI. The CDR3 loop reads CASSYRGGPAFF. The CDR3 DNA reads TGTGCCAGCAGTTACAGGGGGGGCCCGGCTTTCTTT.

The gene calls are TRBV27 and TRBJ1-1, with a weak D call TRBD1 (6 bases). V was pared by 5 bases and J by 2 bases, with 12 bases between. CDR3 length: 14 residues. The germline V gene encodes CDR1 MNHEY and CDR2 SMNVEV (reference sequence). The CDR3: CASSPVDRNTEAFF. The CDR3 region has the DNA TGTGCCAGCAGTCCGGTGGACAGAAACACTGAAGCTTTCTTT.

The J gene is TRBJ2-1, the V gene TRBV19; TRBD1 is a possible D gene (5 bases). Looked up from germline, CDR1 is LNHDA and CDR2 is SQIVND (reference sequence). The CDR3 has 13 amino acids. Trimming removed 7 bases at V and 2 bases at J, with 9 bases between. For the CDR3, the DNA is TGTGCCAGTACTGAGACAGCCTACAATGAGCAGTTCTTC. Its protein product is CASTETAYNEQFF.

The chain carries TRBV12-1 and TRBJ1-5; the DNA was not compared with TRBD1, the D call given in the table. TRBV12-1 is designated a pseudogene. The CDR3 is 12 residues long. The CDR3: CASSQDNQPQHF. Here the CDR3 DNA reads TGTGCCAGCAGCCAGGACAATCAGCCCCAGCATTTT.

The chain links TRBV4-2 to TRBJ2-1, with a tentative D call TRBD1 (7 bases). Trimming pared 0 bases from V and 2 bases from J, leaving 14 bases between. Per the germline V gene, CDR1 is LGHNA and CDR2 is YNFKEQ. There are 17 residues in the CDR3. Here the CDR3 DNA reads TGTGCCAGCAGCCAAGATCAGACAGGGAGGACCTACAATGAGCAGTTCTTC. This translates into CASSQDQTGRTYNEQFF.

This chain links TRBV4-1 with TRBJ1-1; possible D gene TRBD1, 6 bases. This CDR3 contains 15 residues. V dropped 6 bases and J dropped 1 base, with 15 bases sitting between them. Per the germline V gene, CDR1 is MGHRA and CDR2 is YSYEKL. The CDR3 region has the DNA TGCGCCAGCAGTCATTCAGGGGAGGGGAACACTGAAGCTTTCTTT. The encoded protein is CASSHSGEGNTEAFF.

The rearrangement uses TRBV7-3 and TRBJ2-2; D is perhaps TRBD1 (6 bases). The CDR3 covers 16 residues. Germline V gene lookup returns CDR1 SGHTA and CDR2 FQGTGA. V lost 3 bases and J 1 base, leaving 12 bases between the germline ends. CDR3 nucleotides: TGTGCCAGCAGCTTTTACTCAGGGGTGAACACCGGGGAGCTGTTTTTT. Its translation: CASSFYSGVNTGELFF.

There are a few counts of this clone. The CDR3 DNA reads TGTGCCAGCAGTTACTCGACAGGGCCCACGGATCAGCCCCAGCATTTT. This codes for CASSYSTGPTDQPQHF. The chain couples TRBV6-6 to TRBJ1-5; 7 nucleotides align to TRBD1. The CDR3 contains 16 residues. Trimming took 0 bases from V and 5 from J; bases not matched to a gene: 7. CDR1 is MNHNY, CDR2 SVGAGI, per germline (reference sequence).

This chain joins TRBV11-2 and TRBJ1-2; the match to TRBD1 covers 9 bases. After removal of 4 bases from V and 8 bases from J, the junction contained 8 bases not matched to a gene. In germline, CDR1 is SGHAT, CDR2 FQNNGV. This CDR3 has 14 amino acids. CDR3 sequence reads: CASSSTGGAGGYTF. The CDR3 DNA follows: TGTGCCAGCAGCTCCACAGGGGGCGCAGGGGGCTACACCTTC.

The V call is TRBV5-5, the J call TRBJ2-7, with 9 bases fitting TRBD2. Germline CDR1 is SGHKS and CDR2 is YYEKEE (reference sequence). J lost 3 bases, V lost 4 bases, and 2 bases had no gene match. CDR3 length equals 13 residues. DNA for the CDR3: TGTGCCAGCAGCCTTAGCGGGGGCTACGAGCAGTACTTC. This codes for CASSLSGGYEQYF.

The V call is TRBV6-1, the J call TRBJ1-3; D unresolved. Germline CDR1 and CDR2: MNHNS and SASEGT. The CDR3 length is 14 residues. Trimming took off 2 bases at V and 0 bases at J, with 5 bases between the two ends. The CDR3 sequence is CASSESGSGNTIYF. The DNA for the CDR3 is TGTGCCAGCAGTGAATCAGGCTCTGGAAACACCATATATTTT.

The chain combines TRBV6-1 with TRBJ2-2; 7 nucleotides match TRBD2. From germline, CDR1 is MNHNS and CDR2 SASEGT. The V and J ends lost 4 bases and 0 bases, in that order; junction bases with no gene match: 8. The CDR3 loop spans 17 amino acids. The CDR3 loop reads CASSGPVAGANTGELFF. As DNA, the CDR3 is TGTGCCAGCAGTGGGCCGGTTGCGGGGGCGAACACCGGGGAGCTGTTTTTT.

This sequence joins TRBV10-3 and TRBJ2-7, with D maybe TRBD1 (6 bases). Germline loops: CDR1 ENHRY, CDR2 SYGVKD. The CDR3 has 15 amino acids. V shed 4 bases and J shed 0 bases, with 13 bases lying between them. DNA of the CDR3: TGTGCCATCAGTGGATTACAGGGCGTCTCCTACGAGCAGTACTTC. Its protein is CAISGLQGVSYEQYF.

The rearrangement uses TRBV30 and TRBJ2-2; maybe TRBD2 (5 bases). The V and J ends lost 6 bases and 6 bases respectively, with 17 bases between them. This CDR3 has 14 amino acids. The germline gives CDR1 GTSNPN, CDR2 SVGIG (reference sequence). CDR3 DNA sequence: TGTGCCTGCCCTGGGCGGGCCGGGGCCGGGGAGCTGTTTTTT. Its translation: CACPGRAGAGELFF.

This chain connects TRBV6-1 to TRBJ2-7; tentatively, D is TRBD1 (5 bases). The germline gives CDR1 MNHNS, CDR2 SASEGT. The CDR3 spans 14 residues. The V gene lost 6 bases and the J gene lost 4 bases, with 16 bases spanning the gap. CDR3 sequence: CASSDQRQTYEQYF. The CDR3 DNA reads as TGTGCCAGCAGCGATCAGAGACAGACTTACGAGCAGTACTTC.

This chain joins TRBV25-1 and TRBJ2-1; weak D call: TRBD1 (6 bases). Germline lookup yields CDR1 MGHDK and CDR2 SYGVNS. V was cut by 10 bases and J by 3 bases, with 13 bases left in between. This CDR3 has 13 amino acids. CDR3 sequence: CATAGVFYNEQFF. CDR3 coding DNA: TGTGCCACCGCAGGGGTCTTCTACAATGAGCAGTTCTTC.

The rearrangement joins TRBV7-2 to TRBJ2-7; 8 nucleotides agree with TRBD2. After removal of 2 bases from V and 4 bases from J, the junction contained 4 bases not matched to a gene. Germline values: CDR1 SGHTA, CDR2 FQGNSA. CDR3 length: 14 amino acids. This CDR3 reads CASSLRLAGYEQYF. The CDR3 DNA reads TGTGCCAGCAGCTTAAGGCTAGCGGGTTACGAGCAGTACTTC.

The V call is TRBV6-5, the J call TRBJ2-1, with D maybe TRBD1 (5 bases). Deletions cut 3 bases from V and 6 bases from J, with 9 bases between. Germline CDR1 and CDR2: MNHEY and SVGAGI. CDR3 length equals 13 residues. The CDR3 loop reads CASSYRQSNEQFF. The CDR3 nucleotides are TGTGCCAGCAGTTATAGACAGTCCAATGAGCAGTTCTTC.

The DNA for the CDR3 is TGTGCCAGCAGCTTACAGGGGGCGCGGGACAATGAGCAGTTCTTC. Protein product: CASSLQGARDNEQFF. V usage is TRBV11-3 and J usage is TRBJ2-1; the match to TRBD1 covers 8 bases. V lost 2 bases, J lost 5 bases, and 5 bases stayed unmatched. Germline V gene data show CDR1 as SGHNT and CDR2 as YENEEA. The CDR3 consists of 15 residues.

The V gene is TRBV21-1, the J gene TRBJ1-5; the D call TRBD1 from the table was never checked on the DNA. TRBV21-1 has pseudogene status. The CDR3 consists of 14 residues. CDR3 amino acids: CASSKAPGQGRAAF. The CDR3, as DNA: TGTGCCAGCAGCAAAGCTCCTGGACAGGGGAGGGCTGCGTTT.

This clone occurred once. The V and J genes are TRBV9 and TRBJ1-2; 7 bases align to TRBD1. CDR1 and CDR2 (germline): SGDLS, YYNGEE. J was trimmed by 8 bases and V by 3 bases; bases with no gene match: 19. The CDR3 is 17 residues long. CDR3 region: CASSATPSLGQSKGYTF. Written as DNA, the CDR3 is TGTGCCAGCAGCGCAACCCCCTCACTGGGACAGTCGAAAGGCTACACCTTC.

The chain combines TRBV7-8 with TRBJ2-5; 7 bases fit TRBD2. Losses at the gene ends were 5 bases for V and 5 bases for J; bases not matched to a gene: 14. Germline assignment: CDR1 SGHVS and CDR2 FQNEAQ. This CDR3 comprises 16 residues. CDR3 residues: CASSANSWGGGETQYF. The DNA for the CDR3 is TGTGCCAGCAGCGCAAATTCCTGGGGGGGTGGCGAGACCCAGTACTTC.

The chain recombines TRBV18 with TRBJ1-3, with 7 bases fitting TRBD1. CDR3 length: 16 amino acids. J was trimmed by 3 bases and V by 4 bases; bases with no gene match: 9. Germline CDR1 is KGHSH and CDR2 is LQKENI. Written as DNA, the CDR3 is TGTGCCAGCTCACGCCGGGACAGTGGATATGGAAACACCATATATTTT. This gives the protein CASSRRDSGYGNTIYF. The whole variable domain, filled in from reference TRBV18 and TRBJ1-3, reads NAGVMQNPRHLVRRRGQEARLRCSPMKGHSHVYWYRQLPEEGLKFMVYLQKENIIDESGMPKERFSAEFPKEGPSILRIQQVVRGDSAAYFCASSRRDSGYGNTIYFGEGSWLTVV.

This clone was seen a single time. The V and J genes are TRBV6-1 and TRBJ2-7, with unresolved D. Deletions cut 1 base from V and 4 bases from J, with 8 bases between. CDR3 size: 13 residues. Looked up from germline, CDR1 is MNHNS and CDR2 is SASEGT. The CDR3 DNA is TGTGCCAGCAGTGAAGGCGCAATTTACGAGCAGTACTTC. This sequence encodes CASSEGAIYEQYF.

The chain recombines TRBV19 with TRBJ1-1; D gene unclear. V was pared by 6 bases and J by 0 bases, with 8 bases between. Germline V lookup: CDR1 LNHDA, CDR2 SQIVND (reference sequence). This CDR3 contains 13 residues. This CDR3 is CASSAQLNTEAFF. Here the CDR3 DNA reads TGTGCCAGTAGCGCACAATTGAACACTGAAGCTTTCTTT.